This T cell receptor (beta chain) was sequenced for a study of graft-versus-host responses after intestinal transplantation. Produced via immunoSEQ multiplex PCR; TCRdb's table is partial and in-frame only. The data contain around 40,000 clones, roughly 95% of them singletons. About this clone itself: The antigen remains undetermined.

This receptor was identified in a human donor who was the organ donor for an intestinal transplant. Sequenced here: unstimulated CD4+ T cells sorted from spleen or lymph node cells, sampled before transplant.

CDR3 sequence reads: CASSVSYEQYF. CDR3 sequence (DNA): TGTGCCAGCTCTGTCTCCTACGAGCAGTACTTC. The rearrangement links TRBV18 to TRBJ2-7; D gene ambiguous. Trimming removed 6 bases from V and 0 bases from J, with 3 bases in between. Germline V CDR1 and CDR2: KGHSH, LQKENI. There are 11 residues in the CDR3.